This T cell receptor beta chain was observed in a study of Graves' ophthalmopathy and Graves' hyperthyroidism. Trimming stripped 4 bases from V and 2 bases from J, with 12 bases between. CDR3 size: 15 residues. Hyperthyroidism qualified as stable when ophthalmopathy did not develop within 18 months of follow-up. People with hyperthyroidism were aged 18 to 65 and newly diagnosed, under 2 months' duration. RNA transcripts provided the template for amplifying TCR beta CDR3 regions. In the first round, RT-PCR was carried out with HTBI primers, and a multiplex PCR formed the second round. TCRdb fed the multiplex PCR reads into MiXCR, producing one record per CDR3 protein. The sample has some 360,000 distinct CDR3 sequences; about a sixth are singletons.

The origin of this receptor is an adult woman with stable Graves' hyperthyroidism. This chain links TRBV12-3 or TRBV12-4 with TRBJ1-5; D is perhaps TRBD1 (6 bases). The sample was peripheral blood. DNA of the CDR3: TGTGCCAGCAGTTCAACAGGGTATGGCAATCAGCCCCAGCATTTT. Its protein is CASSSTGYGNQPQHF.